The 25 T cell receptor beta chains below all came from one sample that was sequenced in a study of shared clonotypes between healthy human individuals. Profiling relied on immunoSEQ multiplex PCR, and the TCRdb table lists in-frame clones only, not all of them. Counted here are some 1,400,000 clones, around 97% occurring once; the ten biggest clones make up 1.2%. The sequenced sample consisted of naive CD4+ T cells sorted from blood. As to subset: CD45RA+ positively selected. These receptors all stem from a man younger than 45 in good health.

This chain uses TRBV28 with TRBJ2-1; TRBD1 might be the D (6 bases). The CDR3 loop spans 12 amino acids. Germline lookup yields CDR1 MDHEN and CDR2 SYDVKM. Trimming cost V 7 bases and J 5 bases, with 9 bases left between them. CDR3 sequence: CASKGDNNEQFF. CDR3 nucleotides: TGTGCCAGCAAAGGGGACAACAATGAGCAGTTCTTC.

The V and J genes are TRBV6-5 and TRBJ2-1; D is tentatively TRBD1 or TRBD2 (5 bases each). V gave up 6 bases and J gave up 2 bases, with 8 bases separating them. The germline gives CDR1 MNHEY, CDR2 SVGAGI. This CDR3 spans 13 amino acids. The chain's CDR3 is CASSVGAYNEQFF. CDR3 DNA sequence: TGTGCCAGCAGCGTGGGGGCCTACAATGAGCAGTTCTTC.

This clone has only one observation. The genes are TRBV7-2 and TRBJ2-4; 8 bases are shared with TRBD1. Germline CDR1 SGHTA, CDR2 FQGNSA. V lost 2 bases to trimming and J lost 5 bases; unmatched junction nucleotides: 2. The CDR3 runs to 14 residues. CDR3 loop: CASSLYRGENIQYF. The CDR3 DNA reads as TGTGCCAGCAGCTTATACAGGGGGGAAAACATTCAGTACTTC. The whole variable domain, filled in from reference TRBV7-2 and TRBJ2-4, reads GAGVSQSPSNKVTEKGKDVELRCDPISGHTALYWYRQSLGQGLEFLIYFQGNSAPDKSGLPSDRFSAERTGGSVSTLTIQRTQQEDSAVYLCASSLYRGENIQYFGAGTRLSVL.

The gene calls are TRBV9 and TRBJ2-3; D ambiguous. This CDR3 contains 14 residues. Germline CDR1 reads SGDLS; CDR2 reads YYNGEE. V was shortened by 0 bases and J by 6 bases, with 11 bases between the two germline ends. CDR3 sequence reads: CASSVATWADTQYF. The DNA of the CDR3 is TGTGCCAGCAGCGTAGCGACCTGGGCGGATACGCAGTATTTT.

This sequence joins TRBV7-8 and TRBJ1-4; D is undetermined. The CDR3 totals 14 residues. The germline CDR1 and CDR2 sequences are SGHVS and FQNEAQ. Trimming left V 5 bases short and J 4 bases short, with 11 bases between. The CDR3 spells CASSRSGINEKLFF. CDR3 sequence (DNA): TGTGCCAGCAGCCGCTCGGGGATTAATGAAAAACTGTTTTTT. Full variable domain (remainder filled in from reference TRBV7-8 and TRBJ1-4): GAGVSQSPRYKVAKRGQDVALRCDPISGHVSLFWYQQALGQGPEFLTYFQNEAQLDKSGLPSDRFFAERPEGSVSTLKIQRTQQEDSAVYLCASSRSGINEKLFFGSGTQLSVL.

The V call is TRBV10-1, the J call TRBJ2-7; no definite D call. Germline V gene lookup returns CDR1 WNHNN and CDR2 SYGVQD (reference sequence). The CDR3 extends over 15 amino acids. The V gene lost 3 bases and the J gene lost 0 bases, with 12 bases spanning the gap. CDR3 amino acids: CASSDVADLSYEQYF. The CDR3 bases are TGCGCCAGCAGTGATGTCGCCGACCTCTCCTACGAGCAGTACTTC.

The chain carries TRBV6-1 and TRBJ1-1; no clear D. V lost 5 bases and J lost 5, with 9 bases in between. CDR3 length: 12 residues. CDR1 and CDR2 (germline): MNHNS, SASEGT. In DNA, the CDR3 is TGTGCCAGCAGTAGGACCGTAACTGAAGCTTTCTTT. Its translation is CASSRTVTEAFF.

The V call is TRBV18, the J call TRBJ2-4, with D possibly matching TRBD1 (5 bases). V was cut by 2 bases and J by 3 bases, with 14 bases left in between. The CDR3 length is 16 residues. Germline CDR1 reads KGHSH; CDR2 reads LQKENI. CDR3 DNA sequence: TGTGCCAGCTCACCAAAAGCCCCAAGGGGCAAAAACATTCAGTACTTC. Its protein is CASSPKAPRGKNIQYF.

The rearrangement links TRBV20-1 to TRBJ1-2; D not resolved. This CDR3 has 11 amino acids. Germline V CDR1 and CDR2: DFQATT, SNEGSKA (reference sequence). Trimming took off 3 bases at V and 9 bases at J, with 11 bases between the two ends. CDR3 loop: CSASGDNRYTF. The CDR3 nucleotides read TGCAGTGCTAGCGGAGACAATCGCTACACCTTC.

The chain has TRBV6-6 and TRBJ1-2, with a tentative D call TRBD1 (6 bases). There are 15 residues in the CDR3. Trimming removed 0 bases from V and 10 bases from J, with 18 bases in between. Germline CDR1 MNHNY, CDR2 SVGAGI (reference sequence). CDR3: CASSYSRTEVYPYTF. The CDR3 DNA reads TGTGCCAGCAGTTACTCGAGGACAGAAGTCTATCCCTACACCTTC.

The genes are TRBV28 and TRBJ2-6, with 12 bases matching TRBD1. V lost 1 base, J lost 5 bases, and 9 bases stayed unmatched. Germline V lookup: CDR1 MDHEN, CDR2 SYDVKM. The CDR3 runs to 19 residues. CDR3 DNA sequence: TGTGCCAGCAGTTTATATTCCGGGACAGGGGGCGCCTGGGCCAACGTCCTGACTTTC. Its protein is CASSLYSGTGGAWANVLTF. The variable domain in full, completed from reference TRBV28 and TRBJ2-6, reads DVKVTQSSRYLVKRTGEKVFLECVQDMDHENMFWYRQDPGLGLRLIYFSYDVKMKEKGDIPEGYSVSREKKERFSLILESASTNQTSMYLCASSLYSGTGGAWANVLTFGAGSRLTVL.

The rearrangement joins TRBV28 to TRBJ2-7; perhaps D is TRBD1 or TRBD2 (5 bases each). The germline V and J ends were trimmed by 5 bases and 6 bases, with 17 bases remaining between them. This CDR3 contains 14 residues. CDR1 and CDR2 (germline): MDHEN, SYDVKM. In DNA form, the CDR3 reads TGTGCCAGCAGTCCCCACGGGACCATACCCGAGCAGTACTTC. Translated, it gives CASSPHGTIPEQYF.

The V call is TRBV5-1, the J call TRBJ2-7; D gene ambiguous. In germline, CDR1 is SGHRS, CDR2 YFSETQ. V lost 1 base and J 2 bases, leaving 7 bases between the germline ends. The CDR3 consists of 13 residues. This CDR3 is CASSLSAPYEQYF. The CDR3 DNA reads as TGCGCCAGCAGCTTGTCAGCGCCCTACGAGCAGTACTTC.

This chain joins TRBV7-3 and TRBJ1-1; TRBD1 might be the D (5 bases). The V end lost 2 bases, the J end lost 3 bases, and 10 bases lay between the germline ends. CDR3 length: 14 amino acids. The germline V gene encodes CDR1 SGHTA and CDR2 FQGTGA. The CDR3 loop is CASSLGGYDTEAFF. CDR3 sequence (DNA): TGTGCCAGCAGCTTAGGGGGATATGACACTGAAGCTTTCTTT.

The rearrangement links TRBV30 to TRBJ2-1; D possibly corresponds to TRBD2 (6 bases). With 0 bases removed from V and 3 bases from J, the gap between germline ends came to 12 bases. The CDR3 contains 15 residues. Germline CDR1 and CDR2: GTSNPN and SVGIG (reference sequence). DNA of the CDR3: TGTGCCTGGAGTGTACGGGTCGGGAGCTACAATGAGCAGTTCTTC. Translating it yields CAWSVRVGSYNEQFF. The variable domain in full, completed from reference TRBV30 and TRBJ2-1, reads SQTIHQWPATLVQPVGSPLSLECTVEGTSNPNLYWYRQAAGRGLQLLFYSVGIGQISSEVPQNLSASRPQDRQFILSSKKLLLSDSGFYLCAWSVRVGSYNEQFFGPGTRLTVL.

J is TRBJ1-1 and V is TRBV5-4; D is perhaps TRBD1 (5 bases). This CDR3 is built from 16 residues. Per the germline V gene, CDR1 is SGHNT and CDR2 is YYREEE (reference sequence). The V end was cut by 6 bases, the J end by 4 bases, with 22 bases between. CDR3 sequence (DNA): TGTGCCAGCACCCTTTTTGGGGGGTCATTGGGCACTGAAGCTTTCTTT. This encodes CASTLFGGSLGTEAFF.

The chain uses TRBV18 and TRBJ1-3, with unresolved D. This CDR3 region has 15 residues. The V end was cut by 4 bases, the J end by 0 bases, with 10 bases between. Germline values: CDR1 KGHSH, CDR2 LQKENI. The CDR3 here is CASSLGAVSGNTIYF. The DNA for the CDR3 is TGTGCCAGCTCACTAGGTGCAGTCTCTGGAAACACCATATATTTT.

The chain recombines TRBV19 with TRBJ2-2, with D hard to call. The CDR3 totals 13 residues. V lost 6 bases to trimming and J lost 7 bases, with 12 bases between them. Germline-derived CDR1 and CDR2 are LNHDA and SQIVND (reference sequence). CDR3 bases: TGTGCCAGTAGCGAGCGTAGCCGCGGGGAGCTGTTTTTT. Translating it yields CASSERSRGELFF.

The rearrangement links TRBV6-6 to TRBJ2-2; tentative D call: TRBD2 (5 bases). Per germline, CDR1 MNHNY and CDR2 SVGAGI (reference sequence). Trimming took 5 bases from V and 8 from J, leaving 21 bases between them. This CDR3 contains 16 residues. The DNA of the CDR3 is TGTGCCAGCAGTCTAAAAGAACAGATTCGGGGTGGGGAGCTGTTTTTT. Translation: CASSLKEQIRGGELFF.

The chain has TRBV5-1 and TRBJ1-2, with a tentative D call TRBD1 (5 bases). Germline V gene data show CDR1 as SGHRS and CDR2 as YFSETQ. The V gene lost 5 bases and the J gene lost 4 bases, with 15 bases spanning the gap. The CDR3 runs to 14 residues. The CDR3 region is CASSRRDSGYGYTF. As DNA, the CDR3 is TGCGCCAGCAGTAGGCGTGACAGCGGCTATGGCTACACCTTC.

This chain links TRBV4-1 with TRBJ2-5; 13 bases are a match to TRBD2. The CDR3 sequence is 17 residues long. V trimming: 1 base; J trimming: 1 base; junction bases outside the gene matches: 3. Germline V gene data show CDR1 as MGHRA and CDR2 as YSYEKL. CDR3 DNA: TGCGCCAGCAGCCAAGGGACTAGCGGGGGTAGCCAAGAGACCCAGTACTTC. This encodes CASSQGTSGGSQETQYF.

The chain recombines TRBV7-9 with TRBJ2-2; 15 positions agree with TRBD2. Germline V gene lookup returns CDR1 SEHNR and CDR2 FQNEAQ (reference sequence). There are 16 residues in the CDR3. V lost 5 bases to trimming and J lost 5 bases; unmatched junction nucleotides: 3. This CDR3 is CASSQGTSGRTGELFF. In DNA, the CDR3 is TGTGCCAGCAGCCAAGGGACTAGCGGGAGGACCGGGGAGCTGTTTTTT.

The chain combines TRBV5-1 with TRBJ2-3, with D perhaps TRBD1 (6 bases). Trimming removed 0 bases at V and 3 bases at J, with 14 bases between. The CDR3 runs 16 residues. CDR1 and CDR2 (germline): SGHRS, YFSETQ. CDR3 residues: CASSLAQGKVTDTQYF. CDR3 nucleotide sequence: TGCGCCAGCAGCTTGGCTCAGGGGAAGGTGACAGATACGCAGTATTTT.

V and J are TRBV5-1 and TRBJ2-7; 10 bases agree with TRBD2. CDR1 and CDR2 from the germline V gene are SGHRS and YFSETQ. The ends lost 0 bases at V and 6 bases at J; junction bases unmatched: 6. CDR3 size: 15 residues. The CDR3 loop reads CASSLASGRPGEQYF. CDR3 nucleotides: TGCGCCAGCAGCTTGGCTAGCGGGAGACCCGGCGAGCAGTACTTC.

The V and J genes are TRBV6-6 and TRBJ2-5, with D perhaps TRBD1 (6 bases). The germline gives CDR1 MNHNY, CDR2 SVGAGI (reference sequence). The CDR3 runs 15 residues. Trimming removed 6 bases at V and 5 bases at J, with 19 bases between. This CDR3 reads CASRESGAPRETQYF. The CDR3 nucleotides read TGTGCCAGCAGAGAATCAGGGGCCCCACGGGAGACCCAGTACTTC.